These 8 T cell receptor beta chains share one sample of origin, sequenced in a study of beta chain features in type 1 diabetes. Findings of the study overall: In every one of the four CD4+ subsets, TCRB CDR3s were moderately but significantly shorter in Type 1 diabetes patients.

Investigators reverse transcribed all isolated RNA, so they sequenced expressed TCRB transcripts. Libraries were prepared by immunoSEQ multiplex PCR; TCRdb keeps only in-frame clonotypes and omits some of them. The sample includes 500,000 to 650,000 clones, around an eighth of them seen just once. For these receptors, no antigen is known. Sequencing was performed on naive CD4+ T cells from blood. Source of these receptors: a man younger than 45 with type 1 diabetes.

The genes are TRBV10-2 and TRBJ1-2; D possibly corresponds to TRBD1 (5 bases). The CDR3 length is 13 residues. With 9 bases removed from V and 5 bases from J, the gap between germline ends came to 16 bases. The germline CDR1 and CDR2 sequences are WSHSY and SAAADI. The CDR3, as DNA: TGCGCCAGTATTTCAGGGTCCTCTTATGGCTACACCTTC. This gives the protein CASISGSSYGYTF.

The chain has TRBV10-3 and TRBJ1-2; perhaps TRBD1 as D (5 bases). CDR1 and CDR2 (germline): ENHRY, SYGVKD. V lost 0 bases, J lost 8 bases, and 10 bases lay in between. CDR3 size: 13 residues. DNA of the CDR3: TGTGCCATCAGTGAGTCCTCCGGGACCGGCTACACCTTC. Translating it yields CAISESSGTGYTF.

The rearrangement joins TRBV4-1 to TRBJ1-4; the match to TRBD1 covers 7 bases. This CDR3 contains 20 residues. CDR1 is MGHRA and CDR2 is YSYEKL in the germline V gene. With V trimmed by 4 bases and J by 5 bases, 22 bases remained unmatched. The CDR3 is CASSLRQQGIAPGGNEKLFF. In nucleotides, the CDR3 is TGCGCCAGCAGCCTGAGACAACAGGGGATTGCCCCTGGGGGAAATGAAAAACTGTTTTTT.

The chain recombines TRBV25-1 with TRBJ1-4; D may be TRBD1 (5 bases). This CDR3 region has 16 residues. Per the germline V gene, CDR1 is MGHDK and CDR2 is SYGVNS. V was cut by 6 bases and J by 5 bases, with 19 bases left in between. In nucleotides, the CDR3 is TGTGCCAGCAGCCCCGGGGGGGTTACCGGAAATGAAAAACTGTTTTTT. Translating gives CASSPGGVTGNEKLFF.

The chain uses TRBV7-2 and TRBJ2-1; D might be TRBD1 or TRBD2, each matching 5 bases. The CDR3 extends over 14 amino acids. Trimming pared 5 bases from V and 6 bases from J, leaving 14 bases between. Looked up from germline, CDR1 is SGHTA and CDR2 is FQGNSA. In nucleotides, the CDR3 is TGTGCCAGCAGCCGCGCGACGGGACCCAATGAGCAGTTCTTC. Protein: CASSRATGPNEQFF.

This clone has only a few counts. The CDR3 reads CASKFDSGSQETQYF. CDR3 DNA: TGCGCCAGTAAGTTTGATTCAGGCAGCCAAGAGACCCAGTACTTC. This chain uses TRBV5-1 with TRBJ2-5; D is unclear. Per germline, CDR1 SGHRS and CDR2 YFSETQ. Trimming cost V 8 bases and J 1 base, with 18 bases left between them. The CDR3 is 15 residues long. The variable domain in full, completed from reference TRBV5-1 and TRBJ2-5, reads KAGVTQTPRYLIKTRGQQVTLSCSPISGHRSVSWYQQTPGQGLQFLFEYFSETQRNKGNFPGRFSGRQFSNSRSEMNVSTLELGDSALYLCASKFDSGSQETQYFGPGTRLLVL.

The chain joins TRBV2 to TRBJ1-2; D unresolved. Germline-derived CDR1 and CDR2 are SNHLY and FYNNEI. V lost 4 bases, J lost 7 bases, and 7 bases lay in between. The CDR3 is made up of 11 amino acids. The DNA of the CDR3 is TGTGCCAGCAGTGGAGCAAGTGGCTACACCTTC. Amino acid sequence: CASSGASGYTF.

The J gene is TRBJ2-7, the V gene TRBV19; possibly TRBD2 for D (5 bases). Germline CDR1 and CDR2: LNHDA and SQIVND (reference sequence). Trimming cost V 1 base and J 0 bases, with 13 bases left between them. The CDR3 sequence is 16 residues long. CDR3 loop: CASSIAAAENSYEQYF. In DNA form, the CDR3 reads TGTGCCAGTAGTATAGCAGCGGCAGAGAACTCCTACGAGCAGTACTTC.